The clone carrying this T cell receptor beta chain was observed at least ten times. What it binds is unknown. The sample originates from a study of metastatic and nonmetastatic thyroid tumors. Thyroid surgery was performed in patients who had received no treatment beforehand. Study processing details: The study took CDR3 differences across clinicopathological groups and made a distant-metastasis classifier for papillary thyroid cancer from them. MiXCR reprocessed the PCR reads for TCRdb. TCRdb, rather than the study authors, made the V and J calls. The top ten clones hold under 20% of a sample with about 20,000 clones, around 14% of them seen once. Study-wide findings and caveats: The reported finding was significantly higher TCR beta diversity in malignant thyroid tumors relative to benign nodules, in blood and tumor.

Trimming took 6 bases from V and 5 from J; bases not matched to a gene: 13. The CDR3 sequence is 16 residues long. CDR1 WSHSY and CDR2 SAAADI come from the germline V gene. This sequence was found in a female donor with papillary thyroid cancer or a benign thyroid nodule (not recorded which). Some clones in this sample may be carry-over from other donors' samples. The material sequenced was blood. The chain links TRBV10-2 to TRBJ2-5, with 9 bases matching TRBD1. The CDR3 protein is CASRPTDRGFRETQYF. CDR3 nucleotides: TGCGCCAGCAGACCCACGGACAGGGGATTTCGGGAGACCCAGTACTTC.